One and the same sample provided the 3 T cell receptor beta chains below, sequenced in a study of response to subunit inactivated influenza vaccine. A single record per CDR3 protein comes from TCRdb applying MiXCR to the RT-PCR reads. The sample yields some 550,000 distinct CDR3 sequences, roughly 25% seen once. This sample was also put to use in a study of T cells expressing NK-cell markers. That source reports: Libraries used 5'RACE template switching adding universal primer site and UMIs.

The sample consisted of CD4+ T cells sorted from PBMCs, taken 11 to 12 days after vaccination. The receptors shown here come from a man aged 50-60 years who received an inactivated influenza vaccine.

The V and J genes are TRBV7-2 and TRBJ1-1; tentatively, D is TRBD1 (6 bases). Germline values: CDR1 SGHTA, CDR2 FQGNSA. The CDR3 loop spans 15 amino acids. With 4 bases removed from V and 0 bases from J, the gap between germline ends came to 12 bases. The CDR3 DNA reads TGTGCCAGCAGCTCGCAGGGGTCTGTGAACACTGAAGCTTTCTTT. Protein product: CASSSQGSVNTEAFF. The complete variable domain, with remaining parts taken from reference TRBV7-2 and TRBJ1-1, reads GAGVSQSPSNKVTEKGKDVELRCDPISGHTALYWYRQSLGQGLEFLIYFQGNSAPDKSGLPSDRFSAERTGGSVSTLTIQRTQQEDSAVYLCASSSQGSVNTEAFFGQGTRLTVV.

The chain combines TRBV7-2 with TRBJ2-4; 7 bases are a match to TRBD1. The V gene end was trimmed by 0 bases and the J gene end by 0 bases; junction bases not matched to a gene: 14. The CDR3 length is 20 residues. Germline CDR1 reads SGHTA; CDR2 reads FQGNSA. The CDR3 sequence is CASSLAPTGVPVVAKNIQYF. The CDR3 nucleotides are TGTGCCAGCAGCTTAGCCCCTACAGGGGTCCCAGTCGTAGCCAAAAACATTCAGTACTTC.

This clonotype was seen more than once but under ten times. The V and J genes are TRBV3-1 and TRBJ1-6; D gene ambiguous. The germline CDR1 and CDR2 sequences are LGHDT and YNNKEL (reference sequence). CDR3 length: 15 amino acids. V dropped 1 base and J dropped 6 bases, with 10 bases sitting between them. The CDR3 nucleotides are TGTGCCAGCAGCCAAGTTACAAGTAGTAATTCACCCCTCCACTTT. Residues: CASSQVTSSNSPLHF.